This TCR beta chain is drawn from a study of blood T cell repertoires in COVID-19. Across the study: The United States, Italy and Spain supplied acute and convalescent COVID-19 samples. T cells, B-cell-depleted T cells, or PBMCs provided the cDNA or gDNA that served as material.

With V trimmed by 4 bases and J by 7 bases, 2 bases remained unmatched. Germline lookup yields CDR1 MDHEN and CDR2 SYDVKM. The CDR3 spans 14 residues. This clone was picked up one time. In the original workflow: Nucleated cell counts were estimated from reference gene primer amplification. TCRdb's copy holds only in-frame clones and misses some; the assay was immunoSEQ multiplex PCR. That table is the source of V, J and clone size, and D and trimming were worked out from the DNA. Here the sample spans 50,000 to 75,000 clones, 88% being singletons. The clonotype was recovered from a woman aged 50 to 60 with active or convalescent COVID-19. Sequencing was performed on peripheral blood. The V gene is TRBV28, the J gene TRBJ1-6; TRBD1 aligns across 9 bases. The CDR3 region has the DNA TGTGCCAGCAGTTCCGGACAGGGGAATTCACCCCTCCACTTT. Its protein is CASSSGQGNSPLHF.